The 22 T cell receptor beta chains in this list originate from one sample, sequenced in a study of cytomegalovirus exposure and HLA in healthy donors. In the PCR, 60 Vbeta and 13 Jbeta primers were used. Generated by immunoSEQ multiplex PCR, the TCRdb table keeps only in-frame clones and is missing some. The table has 75,000 to 95,000 clones, 70% to 80% seen once. Sequences were obtained from PBMCs. Receptors originate from a human donor in good health.

V and J are TRBV7-8 and TRBJ1-5, with D tentatively TRBD1 (5 bases). Germline V gives CDR1 SGHVS, CDR2 FQNEAQ. V was trimmed by 0 bases and J by 5 bases, leaving 8 bases between them. CDR3 size: 14 residues. The CDR3 protein is CASSLADIYQPQHF. The CDR3 nucleotides are TGTGCCAGCAGCTTAGCGGACATCTATCAGCCCCAGCATTTT.

In its sample, this clone was seen once. V is TRBV6-5 and J is TRBJ2-2, with D tentatively TRBD1 (5 bases). Germline V gene data show CDR1 as MNHEY and CDR2 as SVGAGI. The CDR3 loop spans 14 amino acids. Trimming removed 2 bases at V and 4 bases at J, with 8 bases between. CDR3 nucleotides: TGTGCCAGCAGTTACGAAGGGGCCACCGGGGAGCTGTTTTTT. Its translation is CASSYEGATGELFF.

Only one count was recorded for this clone. The genes are TRBV7-6 and TRBJ2-7; a weak D match, TRBD1 (6 bases). CDR3 size: 15 residues. The V gene lost 6 bases and the J gene lost 3 bases, with 18 bases spanning the gap. The V gene's germline CDR1 is SGHVS and CDR2 FNYEAQ. The CDR3 nucleotides read TGTGCCAGCAGTCGACAGGAAGGGAGAAACTACGAGCAGTACTTC. This sequence encodes CASSRQEGRNYEQYF.

V usage is TRBV5-6 and J usage is TRBJ2-7; D is ambiguous. The V end was cut by 3 bases, the J end by 6 bases, with 10 bases between. Germline loops: CDR1 SGHDT, CDR2 YYEEEE. This CDR3 spans 12 amino acids. CDR3 in DNA: TGTGCCAGCAGCTCTGGCCCTCGCGAGCAGTACTTC. Translated, it gives CASSSGPREQYF. The full variable domain, in which reference TRBV5-6 and TRBJ2-7 provide the parts outside the CDR3, is DAGVTQSPTHLIKTRGQQVTLRCSPKSGHDTVSWYQQALGQGPQFIFQYYEEEERQRGNFPDRFSGHQFPNYSSELNVNALLLGDSALYLCASSSGPREQYFGPGTRLTVT.

The count of this clone is one. The chain has TRBV5-1 and TRBJ2-1; no clear D. Germline CDR1 is SGHRS and CDR2 is YFSETQ. This CDR3 region has 14 residues. V lost 1 base, J lost 1 base, and 6 bases lay in between. CDR3 nucleotides: TGCGCCAGCAGCTTGTTACAGTCCTACAATGAGCAGTTCTTC. Translating gives CASSLLQSYNEQFF. The complete variable domain, with remaining parts taken from reference TRBV5-1 and TRBJ2-1, reads KAGVTQTPRYLIKTRGQQVTLSCSPISGHRSVSWYQQTPGQGLQFLFEYFSETQRNKGNFPGRFSGRQFSNSRSEMNVSTLELGDSALYLCASSLLQSYNEQFFGPGTRLTVL.

The J gene is TRBJ2-1, the V gene TRBV6-5; 7 bases agree with TRBD2. CDR3 size: 15 residues. CDR1 is MNHEY and CDR2 is SVGAGI in the germline V gene. The V segment lost 8 bases and the J segment 10 bases; nucleotides outside the gene matches: 17. The DNA for the CDR3 is TGTGCCAGCGGTCGCAATAGCGGGTCTCGGTGGGAGCAGTTCTTC. This gives the protein CASGRNSGSRWEQFF.

The chain links TRBV7-9 to TRBJ2-3; 7 positions agree with TRBD1. V dropped 5 bases and J dropped 4; count of bases not matched to a gene: 9. The CDR3 has 15 amino acids. Germline-derived CDR1 and CDR2 are SEHNR and FQNEAQ (reference sequence). The CDR3 loop reads CASSPGTAPPDTQYF. In DNA form, the CDR3 reads TGTGCCAGCAGCCCCGGGACAGCCCCTCCAGATACGCAGTATTTT.

V gene TRBV29-1 combines with J gene TRBJ1-1; 7 nucleotides match TRBD1. The germline V gene has CDR1 SQVTM and CDR2 ANQGSEA. The V gene end was trimmed by 4 bases and the J gene end by 3 bases; junction bases not matched to a gene: 5. The CDR3 totals 13 residues. CDR3 sequence: CSVGQGRHTEAFF. CDR3 sequence (DNA): TGCAGCGTTGGACAGGGTAGGCACACTGAAGCTTTCTTT.

V usage is TRBV14 and J usage is TRBJ2-1; 13 nucleotides agree with TRBD2. The V gene end was trimmed by 4 bases and the J gene end by 6 bases; junction bases not matched to a gene: 12. Germline-derived CDR1 and CDR2 are SGHDN and FVKESK. This CDR3 contains 18 residues. Here the CDR3 DNA reads TGTGCCAGCAGCCCCTCCACTAGCGGGGGGGCCTGGAGCAATGAGCAGTTCTTC. Amino acids: CASSPSTSGGAWSNEQFF.

The chain carries TRBV7-6 and TRBJ2-5; weak D call: TRBD1 (6 bases). Germline loops: CDR1 SGHVS, CDR2 FNYEAQ. The CDR3 has 15 amino acids. Trimming shortened V by 0 bases and J by 5 bases, and 13 bases separated the two germline ends. CDR3: CASSLALTGSETQYF. The CDR3 DNA reads TGTGCCAGCAGCTTAGCCCTAACAGGGAGCGAGACCCAGTACTTC.

This clone was seen more than once but under ten times. The genes are TRBV7-2 and TRBJ1-6; 8 nucleotides line up with TRBD1. The CDR3 sequence is 14 residues long. Germline assignment: CDR1 SGHTA and CDR2 FQGNSA. The V gene end was trimmed by 4 bases and the J gene end by 10 bases; junction bases not matched to a gene: 6. CDR3 DNA: TGTGCCAGCAGCTCGGTACAGGGGGGCTCACCCCTCCACTTT. Protein: CASSSVQGGSPLHF. The whole variable domain, remainder taken from reference TRBV7-2 and TRBJ1-6, is GAGVSQSPSNKVTEKGKDVELRCDPISGHTALYWYRQSLGQGLEFLIYFQGNSAPDKSGLPSDRFSAERTGGSVSTLTIQRTQQEDSAVYLCASSSVQGGSPLHFGNGTRLTVT.

The V call is TRBV6-5, the J call TRBJ2-5; TRBD2 matches 7 bases. CDR1 MNHEY and CDR2 SVGAGI come from the germline V gene. Losses at the gene ends were 6 bases for V and 5 bases for J; bases not matched to a gene: 6. CDR3 length: 13 amino acids. Here the CDR3 DNA reads TGTGCCAGCAGCGGGGGGACCGGGGAGACCCAGTACTTC. This encodes CASSGGTGETQYF.

The chain carries TRBV29-1 and TRBJ2-2, with 8 nucleotides matching TRBD1. CDR1 is SQVTM, CDR2 ANQGSEA, per germline. This CDR3 spans 14 amino acids. V dropped 4 bases and J dropped 3; count of bases not matched to a gene: 4. The CDR3 region is CSVAKTGDTGELFF. CDR3 DNA sequence: TGCAGCGTTGCTAAGACAGGGGACACCGGGGAGCTGTTTTTT.

Details on this clone: The junction and the germline gene differ at one end; a read error may be behind it. As DNA, the CDR3 is TGTTCCAGCCGACCGAGGCAAGAGACCCAGTACTTC. Amino acids: CSSRPRQETQYF. This chain links TRBV7-9 with TRBJ2-5; D is unclear. The CDR3 consists of 12 residues. Germline V lookup: CDR1 SEHNR, CDR2 FQNEAQ (reference sequence).

The rearrangement joins TRBV7-2 to TRBJ1-2; D is uncertain. The ends were cut back, 1 base at V and 8 bases at J, with 11 bases in the middle. CDR3 size: 13 residues. Germline lookup yields CDR1 SGHTA and CDR2 FQGNSA. CDR3: CASSLGAVGGYTF. The CDR3 region has the DNA TGTGCCAGCAGCTTAGGTGCGGTAGGCGGCTACACCTTC.

The chain links TRBV6-6 to TRBJ2-5, with 7 nucleotides matching TRBD1. Losses at the gene ends were 4 bases for V and 2 bases for J; bases not matched to a gene: 7. Germline V gives CDR1 MNHNY, CDR2 SVGAGI (reference sequence). The CDR3 totals 15 residues. The CDR3 reads CASSSGQVGQETQYF. CDR3 nucleotide sequence: TGTGCCAGCAGTTCCGGACAGGTCGGGCAAGAGACCCAGTACTTC.

This clone showed up just a few times. V usage is TRBV25-1 and J usage is TRBJ2-2; TRBD1 matches at 9 bases. V lost 6 bases to trimming and J lost 1 base; unmatched junction nucleotides: 0. CDR1 is MGHDK and CDR2 is SYGVNS in the germline V gene. CDR3 length: 14 amino acids. Here the CDR3 DNA reads TGTGCCAGCAGGGACAGGGGGAACACCGGGGAGCTGTTTTTT. Translating gives CASRDRGNTGELFF.

This clone was recorded a few times. This chain uses TRBV27 with TRBJ2-1, with TRBD2 identical over 9 bases. The trim removed 2 bases at V and 3 bases at J, leaving 2 bases unmatched. CDR1 and CDR2 (germline): MNHEY, SMNVEV (reference sequence). The CDR3 is 15 residues long. Here the CDR3 reads CASSLGSGGYNEQFF. The CDR3 coding sequence is TGTGCCAGCAGTTTAGGTAGCGGGGGCTACAATGAGCAGTTCTTC.

The chain employs TRBV25-1 and TRBJ2-5; TRBD2 is a possible D gene (5 bases). Between the trimmed V and J ends, which lost 3 bases and 4 bases, there was a span of 15 bases. In germline, CDR1 is MGHDK, CDR2 SYGVNS. CDR3 size: 15 residues. Here the CDR3 reads CASSDSEEAGETQYF. The CDR3 bases are TGTGCCAGCAGTGATTCGGAGGAGGCAGGAGAGACCCAGTACTTC.

This clone has more than one count but fewer than ten. The chain recombines TRBV5-8 with TRBJ2-7; 7 nucleotides line up with TRBD2. The CDR3 is 15 amino acids. Germline values: CDR1 SGHTS, CDR2 YDEGEE. The J segment lost 0 bases and the V segment lost 1 base, leaving 4 bases of the junction unmatched. The DNA of the CDR3 is TGTGCCAGCAGCTTGCGCGGGGGAAACTCCTACGAGCAGTACTTC. Translating it yields CASSLRGGNSYEQYF.

The CDR3 sequence: CASKEQGASGNTIYF. CDR3 DNA sequence: TGTGCCAGCAAAGAACAGGGGGCCTCTGGAAACACCATATATTTT. The chain joins TRBV6-1 to TRBJ1-3; 9 nucleotides match TRBD1. Trimming removed 7 bases from V and 0 bases from J; junction bases left unmatched: 4. The V gene's germline CDR1 is MNHNS and CDR2 SASEGT. The CDR3 totals 15 residues.

The CDR3: CASSYLRVDTEAFF. The CDR3 region has the DNA TGTGCCAGCAGTTACCTCAGGGTGGACACTGAAGCTTTCTTT. The rearrangement uses TRBV6-6 and TRBJ1-1; D perhaps matches TRBD1 (5 bases). V dropped 2 bases and J dropped 3 bases, with 10 bases sitting between them. Germline CDR1 MNHNY, CDR2 SVGAGI (reference sequence). This CDR3 is built from 14 residues.